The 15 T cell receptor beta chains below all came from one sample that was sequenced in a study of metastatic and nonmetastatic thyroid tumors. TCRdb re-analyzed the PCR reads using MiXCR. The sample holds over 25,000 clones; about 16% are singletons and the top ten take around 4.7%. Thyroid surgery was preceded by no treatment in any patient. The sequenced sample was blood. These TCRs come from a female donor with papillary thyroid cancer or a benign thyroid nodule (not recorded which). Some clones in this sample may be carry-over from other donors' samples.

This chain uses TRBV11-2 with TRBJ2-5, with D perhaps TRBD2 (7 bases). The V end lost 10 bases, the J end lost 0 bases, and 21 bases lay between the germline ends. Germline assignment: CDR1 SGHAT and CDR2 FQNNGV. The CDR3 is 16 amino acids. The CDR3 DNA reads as TGTGCCAACTACCTAGGGGGGGGCCGTGACCAAGAGACCCAGTACTTC. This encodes CANYLGGGRDQETQYF.

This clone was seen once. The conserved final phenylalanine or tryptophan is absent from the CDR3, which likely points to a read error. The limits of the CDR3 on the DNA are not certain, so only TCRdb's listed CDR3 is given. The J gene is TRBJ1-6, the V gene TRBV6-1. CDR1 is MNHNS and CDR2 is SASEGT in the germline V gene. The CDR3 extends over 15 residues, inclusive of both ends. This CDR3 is CASSEGRGMGSRRHY.

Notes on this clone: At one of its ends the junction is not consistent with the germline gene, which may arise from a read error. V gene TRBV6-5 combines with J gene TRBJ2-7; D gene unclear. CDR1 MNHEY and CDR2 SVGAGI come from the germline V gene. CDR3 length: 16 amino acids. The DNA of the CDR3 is TGTGCCATCAGTTACTCTACGGGTCACACATTGGGCGAGCAGTACTTC. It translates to CAISYSTGHTLGEQYF.

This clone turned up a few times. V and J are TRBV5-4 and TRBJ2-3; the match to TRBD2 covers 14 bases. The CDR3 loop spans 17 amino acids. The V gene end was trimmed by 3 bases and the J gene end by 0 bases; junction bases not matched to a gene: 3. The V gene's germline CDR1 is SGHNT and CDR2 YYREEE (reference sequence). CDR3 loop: CASSSGLAGASTDTQYF. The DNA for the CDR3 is TGTGCCAGCAGCTCGGGACTAGCGGGGGCGAGCACAGATACGCAGTATTTT.

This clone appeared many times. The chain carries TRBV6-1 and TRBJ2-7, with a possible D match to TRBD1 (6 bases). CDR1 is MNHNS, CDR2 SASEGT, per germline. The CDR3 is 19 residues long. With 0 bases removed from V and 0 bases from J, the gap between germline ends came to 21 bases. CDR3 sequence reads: CASSEAGRGGRGHSYEQYF. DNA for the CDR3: TGTGCCAGCAGTGAAGCGGGGAGAGGTGGCAGGGGCCACTCCTACGAGCAGTACTTC.

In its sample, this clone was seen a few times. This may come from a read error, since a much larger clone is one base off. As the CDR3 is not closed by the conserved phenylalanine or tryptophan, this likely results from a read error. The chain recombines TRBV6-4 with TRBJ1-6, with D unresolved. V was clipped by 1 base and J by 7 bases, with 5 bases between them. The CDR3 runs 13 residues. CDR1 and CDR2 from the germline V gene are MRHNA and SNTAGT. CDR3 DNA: TGTGCCAGCAGTGACTGGCCGAATTCACCCCTCCACTCT. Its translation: CASSDWPNSPLHS.

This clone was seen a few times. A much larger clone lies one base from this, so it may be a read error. The CDR3 DNA reads as TGCGCCAGCATGAGGGAAACCCGTGTGGGGGGGGTATACGAGCAGTACTTC. It specifies CASMRETRVGGVYEQYF. The chain uses TRBV10-2 and TRBJ2-7; 7 bases align to TRBD2. This CDR3 has 17 residues. Germline CDR1 and CDR2: WSHSY and SAAADI. The J segment lost 4 bases and the V segment lost 7 bases, leaving 19 bases of the junction unmatched.

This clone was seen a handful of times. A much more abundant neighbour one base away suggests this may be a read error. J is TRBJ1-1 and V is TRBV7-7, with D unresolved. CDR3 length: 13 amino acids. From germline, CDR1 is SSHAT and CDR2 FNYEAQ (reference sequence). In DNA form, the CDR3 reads TGTGCTAGCAGCCGCGCCACGGACACTGAAGCTTTCTTT. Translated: CASSRATDTEAFF.

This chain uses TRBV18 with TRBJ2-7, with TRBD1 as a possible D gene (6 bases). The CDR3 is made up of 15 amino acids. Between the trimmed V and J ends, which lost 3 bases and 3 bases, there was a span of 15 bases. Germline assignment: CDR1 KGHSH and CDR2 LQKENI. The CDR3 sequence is CASSPRRDTYYEQYF. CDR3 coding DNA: TGTGCCAGCTCACCGCGTCGGGACACCTACTACGAGCAGTACTTC.

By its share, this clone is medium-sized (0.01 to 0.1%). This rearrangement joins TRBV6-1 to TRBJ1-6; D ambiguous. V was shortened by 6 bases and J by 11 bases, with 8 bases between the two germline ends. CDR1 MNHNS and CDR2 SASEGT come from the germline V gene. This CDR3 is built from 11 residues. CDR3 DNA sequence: TGTGCCAGCAGCCTCCGGCCACCCCTCCACTTT. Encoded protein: CASSLRPPLHF.

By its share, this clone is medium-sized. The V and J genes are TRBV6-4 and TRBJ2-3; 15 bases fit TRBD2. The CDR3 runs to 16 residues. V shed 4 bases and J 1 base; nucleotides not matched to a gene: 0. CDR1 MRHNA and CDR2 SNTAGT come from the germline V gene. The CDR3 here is CASSGTSGGGTDTQYF. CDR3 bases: TGTGCCAGCAGTGGGACTAGCGGGGGGGGCACAGATACGCAGTATTTT.

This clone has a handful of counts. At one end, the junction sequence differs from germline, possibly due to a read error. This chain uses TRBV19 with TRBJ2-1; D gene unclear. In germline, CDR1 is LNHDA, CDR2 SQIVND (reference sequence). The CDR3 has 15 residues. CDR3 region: CASSKVNSTFNEQFF. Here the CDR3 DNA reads TGTGCAAGTAGTAAGGTTAACTCTACCTTCAATGAGCAGTTCTTC.

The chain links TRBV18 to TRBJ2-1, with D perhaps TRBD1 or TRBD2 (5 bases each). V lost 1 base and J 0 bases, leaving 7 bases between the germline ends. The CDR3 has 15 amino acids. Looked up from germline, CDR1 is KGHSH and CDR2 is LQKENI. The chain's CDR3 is CASSPQGSSYNEQFF. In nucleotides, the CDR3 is TGTGCCAGCTCACCACAGGGGAGCTCCTACAATGAGCAGTTCTTC.

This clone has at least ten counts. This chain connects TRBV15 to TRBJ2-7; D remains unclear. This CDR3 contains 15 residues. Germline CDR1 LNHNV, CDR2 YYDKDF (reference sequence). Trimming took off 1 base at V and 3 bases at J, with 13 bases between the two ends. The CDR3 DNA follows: TGTGCCACCAGCAGAGTGGGGAACAGAATCTACGAGCAGTACTTC. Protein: CATSRVGNRIYEQYF.

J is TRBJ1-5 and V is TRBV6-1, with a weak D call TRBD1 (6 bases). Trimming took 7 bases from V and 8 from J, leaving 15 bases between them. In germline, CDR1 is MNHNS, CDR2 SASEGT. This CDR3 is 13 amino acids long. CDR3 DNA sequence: TGTGCCAGCACCTCCGGGGGCGGTGAGCCCCAGCATTTT. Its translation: CASTSGGGEPQHF.